Presented here are 5 T cell receptor beta chains from one specimen sequenced in a study of neurological immune-mediated disorders. TCRdb redid the calling of the 5' RACE reads with MiXCR, one entry per CDR3 protein. The profile shows tens of thousands of distinct CDR3 sequences, over 3.5% of them singletons. The source material was CD4+ T cells from blood. The origin of the receptors is a woman in her thirties or forties with multiple sclerosis.

This clonotype was detected ten times or more. The chain joins TRBV7-2 to TRBJ1-1; the D is unclear. CDR1 is SGHTA and CDR2 is FQGNSA in the germline V gene. This CDR3 has 14 amino acids. The germline V and J ends were trimmed by 3 bases and 0 bases, with 8 bases remaining between them. Here the CDR3 DNA reads TGTGCCAGCAGCTTCTGGAGCATGAACACTGAAGCTTTCTTT. This codes for CASSFWSMNTEAFF.

This clonotype was seen ten or more times. V usage is TRBV7-2 and J usage is TRBJ1-1; 7 nucleotides line up with TRBD1. This CDR3 region has 14 residues. Germline loops: CDR1 SGHTA, CDR2 FQGNSA. Germline trimming cut 2 bases from V and 4 bases from J; bases unmatched to any gene: 4. The CDR3 region is CASSLTAGGTEAFF. CDR3 in DNA: TGTGCCAGCAGCTTAACGGCAGGGGGCACTGAAGCTTTCTTT.

This clonotype has a count of ten or more. This chain uses TRBV20-1 with TRBJ1-1; D unresolved. The germline V and J ends were trimmed by 1 base and 4 bases, with 10 bases remaining between them. Germline values: CDR1 DFQATT, CDR2 SNEGSKA (reference sequence). The CDR3 contains 13 residues. CDR3 coding DNA: TGCAGTGCTAGAGCTTCTGACTTCACTGAAGCTTTCTTT. It is translated as CSARASDFTEAFF.

This clonotype occurred many times. This chain uses TRBV12-3 or TRBV12-4 with TRBJ1-5, with D perhaps TRBD1 (6 bases). There are 13 residues in the CDR3. Trimming cost V 6 bases and J 7 bases, with 13 bases left between them. CDR3 sequence: CASSRDTQQPQHF. CDR3 sequence (DNA): TGTGCCAGCAGCCGGGACACCCAGCAGCCCCAGCATTTT.

CDR3 sequence: CSAREAGPRVREQYF. The DNA for the CDR3 is TGCAGTGCTAGAGAGGCGGGCCCCCGAGTCCGGGAGCAGTACTTC. J is TRBJ2-7 and V is TRBV20-1; D is possibly TRBD2 (5 bases). Trimming took 0 bases from V and 7 from J, leaving 19 bases between them. The germline CDR1 and CDR2 sequences are DFQATT and SNEGSKA (reference sequence). The CDR3 consists of 15 residues.